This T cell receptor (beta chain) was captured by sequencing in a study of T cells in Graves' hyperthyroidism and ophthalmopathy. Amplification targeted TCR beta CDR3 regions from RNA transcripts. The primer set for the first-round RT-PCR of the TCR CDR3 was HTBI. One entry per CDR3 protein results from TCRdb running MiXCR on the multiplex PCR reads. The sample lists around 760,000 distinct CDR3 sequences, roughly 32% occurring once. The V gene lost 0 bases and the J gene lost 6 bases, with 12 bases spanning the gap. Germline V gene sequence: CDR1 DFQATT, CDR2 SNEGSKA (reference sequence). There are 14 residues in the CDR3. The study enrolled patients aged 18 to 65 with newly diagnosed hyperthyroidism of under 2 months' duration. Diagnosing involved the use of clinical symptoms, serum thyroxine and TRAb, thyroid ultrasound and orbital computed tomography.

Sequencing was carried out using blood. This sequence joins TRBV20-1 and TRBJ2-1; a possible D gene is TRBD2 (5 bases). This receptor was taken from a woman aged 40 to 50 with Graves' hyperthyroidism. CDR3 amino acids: CSAREEGLTNEQFF. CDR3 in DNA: TGCAGTGCTAGAGAAGAGGGCCTCACCAATGAGCAGTTCTTC.